The 20 T cell receptor beta chains below all came from one sample that was sequenced in a study of cytomegalovirus exposure and HLA in healthy donors. This PCR relied on a set of 60 Vbeta primers and 13 Jbeta primers. Method: immunoSEQ multiplex PCR; TCRdb's copy keeps in-frame clones and lacks some. The sample carries more than 95,000 clones, around 80% recorded once. The sample consisted of PBMCs. The source is a man aged 35 to 55 in good health and CMV-seropositive.

This chain uses TRBV6-5 with TRBJ1-2; 8 positions match TRBD1. Germline CDR1 MNHEY, CDR2 SVGAGI. This CDR3 contains 15 residues. The V segment lost 5 bases and the J segment 2 bases; nucleotides outside the gene matches: 7. The CDR3 spells CASSRGDRQNYGYTF. The CDR3 DNA sequence: TGTGCCAGCAGTCGCGGGGACAGGCAAAACTATGGCTACACCTTC.

This clone was seen once. The chain carries TRBV4-2 and TRBJ2-3; 10 bases fit TRBD2. Germline V gene data show CDR1 as LGHNA and CDR2 as YNFKEQ. The CDR3 has 18 amino acids. V was pared by 0 bases and J by 0 bases, with 6 bases of the junction left unmatched. The chain's CDR3 is CASSQDISGGWSTDTQYF. CDR3 DNA: TGTGCCAGCAGCCAAGATATTAGCGGGGGGTGGAGCACAGATACGCAGTATTTT.

The sample holds one count of this clone. This chain links TRBV5-1 with TRBJ2-1; TRBD2 might be the D (7 bases). The CDR3 is made up of 15 amino acids. The germline CDR1 and CDR2 sequences are SGHRS and YFSETQ. V lost 0 bases to trimming and J lost 6 bases, with 13 bases between them. CDR3: CASSLDYGGLNEQFF. The CDR3, as DNA: TGCGCCAGCAGCTTGGACTACGGGGGGCTCAATGAGCAGTTCTTC. Using reference TRBV5-1 and TRBJ2-1 for the parts outside the CDR3, the full variable domain is KAGVTQTPRYLIKTRGQQVTLSCSPISGHRSVSWYQQTPGQGLQFLFEYFSETQRNKGNFPGRFSGRQFSNSRSEMNVSTLELGDSALYLCASSLDYGGLNEQFFGPGTRLTVL.

The J gene is TRBJ2-3, the V gene TRBV7-9; weak D call: TRBD2 (5 bases). Trimming took 0 bases from V and 0 from J, leaving 13 bases between them. CDR3 length: 17 amino acids. The V gene's germline CDR1 is SEHNR and CDR2 FQNEAQ (reference sequence). The CDR3 DNA follows: TGTGCCAGCAGCTTAGCACGGGGTGTAACTAGCACAGATACGCAGTATTTT. Translating gives CASSLARGVTSTDTQYF. Full variable domain (outside the CDR3, taken from reference TRBV7-9 and TRBJ2-3): DTGVSQNPRHKITKRGQNVTFRCDPISEHNRLYWYRQTLGQGPEFLTYFQNEAQLEKSRLLSDRFSAERPKGSFSTLEIQRTEQGDSAMYLCASSLARGVTSTDTQYFGPGTRLTVL.

This clone was detected only a few times. V gene TRBV29-1 combines with J gene TRBJ1-2, with 7 bases aligning to TRBD1. The ends lost 5 bases at V and 8 bases at J; junction bases unmatched: 8. CDR3 length equals 12 residues. The V gene's germline CDR1 is SQVTM and CDR2 ANQGSEA. The CDR3 DNA is TGCAGCGTTCGGGGTACAGGGGTCGGCTACACCTTC. It specifies CSVRGTGVGYTF.

The chain uses TRBV7-8 and TRBJ2-7; 7 bases match TRBD1. Germline V CDR1 and CDR2: SGHVS, FQNEAQ. The length of the CDR3 is 15 residues. With 5 bases clipped from V and 0 bases from J, the junction kept 7 bases outside the gene matches. CDR3 protein: CASSLPGQSSYEQYF. The CDR3 bases are TGTGCCAGCAGCCTCCCGGGACAGAGCTCCTACGAGCAGTACTTC.

J is TRBJ2-7 and V is TRBV28; 7 bases agree with TRBD1. The J segment lost 3 bases and the V segment lost 6 bases, leaving 2 bases of the junction unmatched. The CDR3 totals 12 residues. Per the germline V gene, CDR1 is MDHEN and CDR2 is SYDVKM. The CDR3 coding sequence is TGTGCCAGCAGGGGGACAGTCTACGAGCAGTACTTC. It yields the protein CASRGTVYEQYF.

The rearrangement links TRBV11-2 to TRBJ1-2, with D perhaps TRBD1 (6 bases). This CDR3 is 13 amino acids long. Germline CDR1 is SGHAT and CDR2 is FQNNGV. Trimming cost V 5 bases and J 1 base, with 8 bases left between them. In DNA form, the CDR3 reads TGTGCCAGCAGCACAGGGTTTAACTATGGCTACACCTTC. Its protein product is CASSTGFNYGYTF.

V and J are TRBV4-2 and TRBJ2-3; 11 nucleotides agree with TRBD2. Germline V gene data show CDR1 as LGHNA and CDR2 as YNFKEQ. The length of the CDR3 is 17 residues. The V gene end was trimmed by 4 bases and the J gene end by 0 bases; junction bases not matched to a gene: 6. CDR3 nucleotides: TGTGCCAGCAGCCGATTACTAGCGGGGGATAGCACAGATACGCAGTATTTT. Translating it yields CASSRLLAGDSTDTQYF.

The rearrangement links TRBV5-1 to TRBJ1-4, with D perhaps matching TRBD1 (5 bases). The CDR3 runs to 15 residues. Germline values: CDR1 SGHRS, CDR2 YFSETQ. V lost 2 bases to trimming and J lost 7 bases, with 15 bases between them. DNA of the CDR3: TGCGCCAGCAGCTTCCAGGGTACCGATAGTGAAAAACTGTTTTTT. Encoded protein: CASSFQGTDSEKLFF.

CDR3 sequence: CASSSRTGVSEQYF. As DNA, the CDR3 is TGTGCCAGCAGCTCGAGGACAGGGGTGAGCGAGCAGTACTTC. V usage is TRBV7-2 and J usage is TRBJ2-7; 9 bases fit TRBD1. This CDR3 has 14 amino acids. The germline gives CDR1 SGHTA, CDR2 FQGNSA. Trimming removed 4 bases from V and 6 bases from J; junction bases left unmatched: 7.

This clone was observed once. The chain combines TRBV21-1 with TRBJ2-7; TRBD2, the table's D call, was not compared with the DNA. TRBV21-1 counts as a pseudogene. The CDR3 is 17 amino acids. CDR3 in DNA: TGTGCCAGCAGCAAAGACTGCCCCGCTCCCCTCTCCTACGAGCAGTACTTC. As protein: CASSKDCPAPLSYEQYF.

The CDR3 nucleotides are TGTGCCAGCAGCTTAGATGGGGGCCAAGGGGCCCAGCATTTT. Translated, it gives CASSLDGGQGAQHF. The V call is TRBV11-2, the J call TRBJ1-5, with D possibly being TRBD1 (6 bases). Trimming took off 0 bases at V and 11 bases at J, with 14 bases between the two ends. The CDR3 runs to 14 residues. Per the germline V gene, CDR1 is SGHAT and CDR2 is FQNNGV.

The rearrangement links TRBV28 to TRBJ1-6; 7 bases are a match to TRBD1. Looked up from germline, CDR1 is MDHEN and CDR2 is SYDVKM. J was trimmed by 5 bases and V by 5 bases; bases with no gene match: 3. The CDR3 sequence is 14 residues long. CDR3 amino acids: CASSRTGDNSPLHF. The CDR3 nucleotides are TGTGCCAGCAGTCGAACAGGGGATAATTCACCCCTCCACTTT.

On this clone itself: The junction does not match germline at one end; this may be a read error. CDR3 residues: CASSLLGDSGGANGLTF. The CDR3 DNA follows: TGTGCCAGCAGCTTGTTGGGGGACTCGGGCGGGGCCAACGGCCTGACTTTC. The rearrangement uses TRBV5-6 and TRBJ2-6; tentative D call: TRBD2 (6 bases). This CDR3 is built from 17 residues. CDR1 and CDR2 from the germline V gene are SGHDT and YYEEEE. Filled out from reference TRBV5-6 and TRBJ2-6, the complete variable domain reads DAGVTQSPTHLIKTRGQQVTLRCSPKSGHDTVSWYQQALGQGPQFIFQYYEEEERQRGNFPDRFSGHQFPNYSSELNVNALLLGDSALYLCASSLLGDSGGANGLTFGAGSRLTVL.

The V gene is TRBV5-4, the J gene TRBJ1-1; unclear D gene. From germline, CDR1 is SGHNT and CDR2 YYREEE (reference sequence). This CDR3 spans 14 amino acids. V lost 6 bases and J 1 base, leaving 13 bases between the germline ends. The CDR3 protein is CASTPEAWNTEAFF. CDR3 DNA sequence: TGTGCCAGCACCCCCGAGGCTTGGAACACTGAAGCTTTCTTT. Full variable domain (rest looked up from reference TRBV5-4 and TRBJ1-1): ETGVTQSPTHLIKTRGQQVTLRCSSQSGHNTVSWYQQALGQGPQFIFQYYREEENGRGNFPPRFSGLQFPNYSSELNVNALELDDSALYLCASTPEAWNTEAFFGQGTRLTVV.

The rearrangement joins TRBV7-2 to TRBJ2-1; D gene unclear. The germline gives CDR1 SGHTA, CDR2 FQGNSA. This CDR3 has 15 amino acids. V shed 2 bases and J shed 9 bases, with 17 bases lying between them. As DNA, the CDR3 is TGTGCCAGCAGCTTAAGTGGATCCCGGGTCGGTGAGCAGTTCTTC. Protein: CASSLSGSRVGEQFF.

This chain uses TRBV19 with TRBJ2-7, with TRBD1 as a possible D gene (6 bases). The length of the CDR3 is 13 residues. In germline, CDR1 is LNHDA, CDR2 SQIVND (reference sequence). Trimming left V 10 bases short and J 4 bases short, with 17 bases between. DNA of the CDR3: TGTGCCACTAGAGGACAGAGCCTTTACGAGCAGTACTTC. Amino acid sequence: CATRGQSLYEQYF.

The chain carries TRBV18 and TRBJ2-2; D perhaps matches TRBD2 (6 bases). There are 17 residues in the CDR3. CDR1 is KGHSH, CDR2 LQKENI, per germline. The V and J ends lost 3 bases and 5 bases respectively, with 19 bases between them. CDR3 DNA: TGTGCCAGCTCACCTGATCTTAGCGGACTACGGACCGGGGAGCTGTTTTTT. Protein: CASSPDLSGLRTGELFF.

The sample holds one count of this clone. The chain employs TRBV10-1 and TRBJ2-5; 11 bases align to TRBD2. The CDR3 spans 16 residues. The V and J ends lost 0 bases and 2 bases, in that order; junction bases with no gene match: 2. Germline assignment: CDR1 WNHNN and CDR2 SYGVQD (reference sequence). CDR3 in DNA: TGCGCCAGCAGTGAGTCTATAGCGGGAGGGCAAGAGACCCAGTACTTC. This sequence encodes CASSESIAGGQETQYF.